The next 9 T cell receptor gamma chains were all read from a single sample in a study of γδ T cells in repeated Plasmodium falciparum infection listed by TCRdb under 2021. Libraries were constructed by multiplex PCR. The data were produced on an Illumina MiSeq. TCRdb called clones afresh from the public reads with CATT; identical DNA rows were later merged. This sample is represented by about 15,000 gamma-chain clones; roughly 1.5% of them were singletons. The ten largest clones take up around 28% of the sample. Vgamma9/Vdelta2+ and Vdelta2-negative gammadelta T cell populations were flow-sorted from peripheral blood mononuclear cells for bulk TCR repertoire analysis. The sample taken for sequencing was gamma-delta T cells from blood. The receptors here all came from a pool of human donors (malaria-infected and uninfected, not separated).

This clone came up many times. The CDR3 coding sequence is TGTGCCACCTGGGACGGGCCTAATGAGGATTATAAGAAACTCTTT. Translated: CATWDGPNEDYKKLF. The V gene is TRGV2, the J gene TRGJ1 or TRGJ2. The CDR3 is 15 amino acids. Germline V gene data show CDR1 as EGSNGY and CDR2 as YDSYNSKV. V gave up 0 bases and J gave up 5 bases; unmatched junction bases: 10.

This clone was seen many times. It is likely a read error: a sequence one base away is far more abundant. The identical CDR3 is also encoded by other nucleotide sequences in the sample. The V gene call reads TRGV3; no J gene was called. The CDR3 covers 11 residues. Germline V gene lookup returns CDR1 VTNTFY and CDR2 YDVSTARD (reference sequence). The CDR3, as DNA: TGTGCCACCTGGGACACCACTAAGAAACTCTTC. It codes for CATWDTTKKLF.

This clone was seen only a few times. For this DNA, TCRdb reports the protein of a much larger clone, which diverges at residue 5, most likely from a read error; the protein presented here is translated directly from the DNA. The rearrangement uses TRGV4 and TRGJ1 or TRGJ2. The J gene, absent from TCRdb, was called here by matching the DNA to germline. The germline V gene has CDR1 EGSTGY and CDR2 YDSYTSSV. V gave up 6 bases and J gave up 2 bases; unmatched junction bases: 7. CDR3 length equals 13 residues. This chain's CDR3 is CATWHRDYYKKLF. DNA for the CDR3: TGTGCCACCTGGCACCGCGATTATTATAAGAAACTCTTT.

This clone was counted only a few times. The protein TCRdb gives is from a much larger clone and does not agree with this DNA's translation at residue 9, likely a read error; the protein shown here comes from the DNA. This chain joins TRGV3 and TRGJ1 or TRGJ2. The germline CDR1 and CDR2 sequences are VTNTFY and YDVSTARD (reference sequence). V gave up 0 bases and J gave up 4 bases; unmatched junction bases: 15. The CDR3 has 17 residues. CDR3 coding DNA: TGTGCCACCTGGGACAGGCGAGGGATGTTGGGATATTATAAGAAACTCTTT. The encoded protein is CATWDRRGMLGYYKKLF.

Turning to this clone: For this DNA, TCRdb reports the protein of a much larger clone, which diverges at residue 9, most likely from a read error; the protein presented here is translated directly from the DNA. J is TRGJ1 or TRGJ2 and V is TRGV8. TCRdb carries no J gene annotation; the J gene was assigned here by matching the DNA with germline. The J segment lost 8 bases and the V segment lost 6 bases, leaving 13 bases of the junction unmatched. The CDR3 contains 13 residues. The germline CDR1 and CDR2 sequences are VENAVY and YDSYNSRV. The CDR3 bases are TGTGCCACCTGGAACCCCCCCGGTCATAAGAAACTCTTT. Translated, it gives CATWNPPGHKKLF.

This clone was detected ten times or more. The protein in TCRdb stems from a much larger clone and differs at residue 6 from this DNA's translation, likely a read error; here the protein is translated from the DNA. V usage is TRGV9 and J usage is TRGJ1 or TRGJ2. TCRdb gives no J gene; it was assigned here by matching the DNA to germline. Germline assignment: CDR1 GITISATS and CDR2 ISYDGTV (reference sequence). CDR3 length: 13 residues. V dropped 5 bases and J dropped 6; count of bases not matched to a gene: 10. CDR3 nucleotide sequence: TGTGCCTTGTGGGTGCAGCCTTTTTATAAGAAACTCTTT. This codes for CALWVQPFYKKLF.

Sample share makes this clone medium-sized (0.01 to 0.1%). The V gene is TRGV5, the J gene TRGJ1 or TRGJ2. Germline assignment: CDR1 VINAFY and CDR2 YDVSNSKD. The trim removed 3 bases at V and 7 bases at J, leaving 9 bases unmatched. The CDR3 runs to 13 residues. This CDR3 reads CATWDGGGYKKLF. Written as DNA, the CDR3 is TGTGCCACCTGGGACGGTGGAGGGTATAAGAAACTCTTT.

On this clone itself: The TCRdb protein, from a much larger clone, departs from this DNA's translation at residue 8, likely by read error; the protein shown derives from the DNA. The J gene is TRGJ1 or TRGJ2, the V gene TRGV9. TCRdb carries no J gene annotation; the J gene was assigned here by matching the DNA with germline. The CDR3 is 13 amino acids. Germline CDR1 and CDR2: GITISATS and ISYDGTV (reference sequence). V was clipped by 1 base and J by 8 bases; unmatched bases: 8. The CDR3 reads CALWEVFRDKKLF. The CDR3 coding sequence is TGTGCCTTGTGGGAGGTCTTTCGGGATAAGAAACTCTTT.

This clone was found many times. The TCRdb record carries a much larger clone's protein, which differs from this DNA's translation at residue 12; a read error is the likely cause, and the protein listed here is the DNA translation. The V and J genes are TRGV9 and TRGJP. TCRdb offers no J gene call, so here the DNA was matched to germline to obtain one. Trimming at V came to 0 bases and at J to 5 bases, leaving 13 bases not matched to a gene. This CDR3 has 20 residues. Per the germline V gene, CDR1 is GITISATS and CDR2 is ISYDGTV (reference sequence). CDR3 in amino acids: CALWEVEQWGKELGKKIKVF. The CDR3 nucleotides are TGTGCCTTGTGGGAGGTGGAGCAATGGGGCAAAGAGTTGGGCAAAAAAATCAAGGTATTT.